This TCR beta chain was observed in a study of T cells in women clearing cervical HPV infection. As to this clone: Its antigen is unknown. The read finishes 3 residues shy of the CDR3 end, and the germline J gene is used to complete it.

From germline, CDR1 is KGHSH and CDR2 LQKENI. The CDR3 is 15 amino acids. J was trimmed by 2 bases and V by 5 bases; bases with no gene match: 6. Sequencing used immunoSEQ multiplex PCR; TCRdb keeps in-frame clones, though not all of them. The table counts tens of thousands of clones; 2.5% to 3.5% lies in the top ten. Study findings and constraints: T-cell numbers per sample were unknown and may explain richness differences. TRBV6-7 abundance was lower in cases than controls (0.11% versus 0.16%). Repertoire richness, not evenness, was significantly elevated in CIN3+ cases versus controls.

The sample taken for sequencing was blood buffy coat. This chain connects TRBV18 to TRBJ2-3; TRBD1 matches at 8 bases. This receptor was obtained from a woman aged 18-70 years with a cervical HPV16 infection that either progressed to CIN3+ or cleared (not recorded which). CDR3: CASSTLTGDTDTQYF. The sequenced CDR3 bases are TGTGCCAGCTCAACATTGACAGGGGACACAGATACG.